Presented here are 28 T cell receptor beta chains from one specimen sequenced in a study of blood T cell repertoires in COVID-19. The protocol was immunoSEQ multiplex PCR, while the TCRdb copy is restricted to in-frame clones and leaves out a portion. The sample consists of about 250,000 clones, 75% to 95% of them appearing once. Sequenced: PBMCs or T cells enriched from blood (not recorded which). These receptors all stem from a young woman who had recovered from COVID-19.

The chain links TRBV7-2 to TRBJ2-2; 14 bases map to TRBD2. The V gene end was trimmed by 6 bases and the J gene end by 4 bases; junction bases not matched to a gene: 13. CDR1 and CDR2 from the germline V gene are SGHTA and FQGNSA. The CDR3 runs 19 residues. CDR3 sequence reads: CASRLPGLAGARGTGELFF. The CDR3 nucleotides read TGTGCCAGCAGACTTCCGGGACTAGCGGGAGCCAGGGGCACCGGGGAGCTGTTTTTT.

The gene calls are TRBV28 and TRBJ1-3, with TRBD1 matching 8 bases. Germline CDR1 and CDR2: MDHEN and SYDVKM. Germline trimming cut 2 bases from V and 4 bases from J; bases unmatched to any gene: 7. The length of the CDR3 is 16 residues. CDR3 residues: CASSLAGGEVGNTIYF. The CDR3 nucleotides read TGTGCCAGCAGTTTAGCAGGGGGCGAAGTCGGAAACACCATATATTTT.

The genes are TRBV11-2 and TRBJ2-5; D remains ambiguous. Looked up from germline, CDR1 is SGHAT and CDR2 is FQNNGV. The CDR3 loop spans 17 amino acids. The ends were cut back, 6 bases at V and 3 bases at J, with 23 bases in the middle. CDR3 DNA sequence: TGTGCCAGCAGTCACAAACCCCCTGGCAGGATGGAAGAGACCCAGTACTTC. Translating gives CASSHKPPGRMEETQYF.

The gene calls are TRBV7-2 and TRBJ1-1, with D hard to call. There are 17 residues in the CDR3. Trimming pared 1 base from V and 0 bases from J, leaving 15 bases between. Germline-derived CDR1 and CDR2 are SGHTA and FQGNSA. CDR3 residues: CASSLVSSLVMNTEAFF. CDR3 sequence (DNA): TGTGCCAGCAGCTTAGTGAGCAGCCTAGTCATGAACACTGAAGCTTTCTTT. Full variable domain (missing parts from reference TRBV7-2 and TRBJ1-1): GAGVSQSPSNKVTEKGKDVELRCDPISGHTALYWYRQSLGQGLEFLIYFQGNSAPDKSGLPSDRFSAERTGGSVSTLTIQRTQQEDSAVYLCASSLVSSLVMNTEAFFGQGTRLTVV.

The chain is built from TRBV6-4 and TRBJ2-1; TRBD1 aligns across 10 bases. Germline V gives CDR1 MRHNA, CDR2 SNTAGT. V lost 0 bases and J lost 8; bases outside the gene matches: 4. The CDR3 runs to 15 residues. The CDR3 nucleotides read TGTGCCAGCAGTGACTCTTGGGACAGGGGTTATGAGCAGTTCTTC. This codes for CASSDSWDRGYEQFF.

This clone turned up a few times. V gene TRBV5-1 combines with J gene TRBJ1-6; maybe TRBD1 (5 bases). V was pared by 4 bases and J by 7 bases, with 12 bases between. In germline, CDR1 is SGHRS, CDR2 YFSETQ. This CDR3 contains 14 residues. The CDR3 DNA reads TGCGCCAGCAGCCAGGCAGACAGCAATTCACCCCTCCACTTT. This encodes CASSQADSNSPLHF.

CDR3 residues: CASSLDLFTSGAFF. The CDR3 region has the DNA TGTGCCAGCAGCTTGGACCTTTTCACTTCGGGGGCTTTCTTT. The chain recombines TRBV5-4 with TRBJ1-1; D unresolved. Germline assignment: CDR1 SGHNT and CDR2 YYREEE (reference sequence). This CDR3 spans 14 amino acids. V was pared by 0 bases and J by 11 bases, with 17 bases between.

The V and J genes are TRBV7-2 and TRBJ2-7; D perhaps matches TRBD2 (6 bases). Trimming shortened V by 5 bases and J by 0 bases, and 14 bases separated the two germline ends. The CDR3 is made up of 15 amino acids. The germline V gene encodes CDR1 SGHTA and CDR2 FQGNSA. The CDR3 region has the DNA TGTGCCAGCAGCCCCTCCTGGGGGGTCTCCTACGAGCAGTACTTC. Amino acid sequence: CASSPSWGVSYEQYF. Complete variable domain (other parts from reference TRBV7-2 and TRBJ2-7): GAGVSQSPSNKVTEKGKDVELRCDPISGHTALYWYRQSLGQGLEFLIYFQGNSAPDKSGLPSDRFSAERTGGSVSTLTIQRTQQEDSAVYLCASSPSWGVSYEQYFGPGTRLTVT.

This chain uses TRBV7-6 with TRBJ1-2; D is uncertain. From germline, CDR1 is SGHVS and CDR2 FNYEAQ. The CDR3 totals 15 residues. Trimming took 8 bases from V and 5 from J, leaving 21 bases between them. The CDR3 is CASAGIEGSRYGYTF. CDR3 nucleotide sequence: TGTGCCAGCGCCGGGATCGAGGGTAGTAGGTATGGCTACACCTTC.

The CDR3 sequence is CASSPGQGAYEQYF. The CDR3 DNA reads as TGTGCCAGCTCACCGGGACAGGGGGCCTACGAGCAGTACTTC. The chain uses TRBV18 and TRBJ2-7; 11 nucleotides match TRBD1. Trimming took 3 bases from V and 2 from J; bases not matched to a gene: 0. The CDR3 spans 14 residues. CDR1 is KGHSH and CDR2 is LQKENI in the germline V gene.

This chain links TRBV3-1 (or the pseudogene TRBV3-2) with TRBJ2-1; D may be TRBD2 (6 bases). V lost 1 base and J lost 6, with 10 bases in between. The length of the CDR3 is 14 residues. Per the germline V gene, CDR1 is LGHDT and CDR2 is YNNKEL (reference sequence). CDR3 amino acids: CASSQVGGFNEQFF. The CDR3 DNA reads TGTGCCAGCAGCCAAGTTGGAGGGTTCAATGAGCAGTTCTTC.

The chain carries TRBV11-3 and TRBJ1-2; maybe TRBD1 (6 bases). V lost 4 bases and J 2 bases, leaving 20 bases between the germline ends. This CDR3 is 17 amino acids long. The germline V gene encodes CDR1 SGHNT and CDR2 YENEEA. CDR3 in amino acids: CASSSPQGWGRNYGYTF. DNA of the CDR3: TGTGCCAGCAGCTCACCACAGGGATGGGGTCGGAACTATGGCTACACCTTC.

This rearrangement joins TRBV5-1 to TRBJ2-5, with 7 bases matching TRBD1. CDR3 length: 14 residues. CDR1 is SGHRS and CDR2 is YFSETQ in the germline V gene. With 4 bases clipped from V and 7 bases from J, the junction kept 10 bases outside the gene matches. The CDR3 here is CASSADQGVVTQYF. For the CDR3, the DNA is TGCGCCAGCAGCGCAGACCAGGGGGTGGTGACCCAGTACTTC.

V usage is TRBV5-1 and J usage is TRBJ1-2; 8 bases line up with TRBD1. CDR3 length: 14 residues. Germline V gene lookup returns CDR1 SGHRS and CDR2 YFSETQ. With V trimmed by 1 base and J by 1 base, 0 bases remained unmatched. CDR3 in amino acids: CASSLTGGNYGYTF. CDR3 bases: TGCGCCAGCAGCTTGACAGGGGGTAACTATGGCTACACCTTC.

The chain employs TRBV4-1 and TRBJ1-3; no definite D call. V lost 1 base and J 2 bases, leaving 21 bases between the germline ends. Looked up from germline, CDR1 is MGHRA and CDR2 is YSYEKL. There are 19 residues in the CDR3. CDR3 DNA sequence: TGCGCCAGCAGCCAAGGTATCACAGCTCCTTATTCGGCTGGAAACACCATATATTTT. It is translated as CASSQGITAPYSAGNTIYF.

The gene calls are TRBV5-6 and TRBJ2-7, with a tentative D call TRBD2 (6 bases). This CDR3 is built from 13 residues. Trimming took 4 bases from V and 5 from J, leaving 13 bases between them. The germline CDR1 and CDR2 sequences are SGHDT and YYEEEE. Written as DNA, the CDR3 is TGTGCCAGCAGCGCGGGACTCACAAACGAGCAGTACTTC. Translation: CASSAGLTNEQYF.

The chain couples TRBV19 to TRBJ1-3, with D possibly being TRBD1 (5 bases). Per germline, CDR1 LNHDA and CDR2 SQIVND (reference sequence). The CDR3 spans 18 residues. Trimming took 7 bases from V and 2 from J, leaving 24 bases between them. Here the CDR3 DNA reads TGTGCCAGTAATAGGGTGGGGCAGCCCGGTCCCGCTGGAAACACCATATATTTT. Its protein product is CASNRVGQPGPAGNTIYF.

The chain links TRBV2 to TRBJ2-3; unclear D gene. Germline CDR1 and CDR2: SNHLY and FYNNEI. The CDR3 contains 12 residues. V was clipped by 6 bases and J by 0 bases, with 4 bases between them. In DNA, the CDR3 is TGTGCCAGCAGGTATAGCACAGATACGCAGTATTTT. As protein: CASRYSTDTQYF.

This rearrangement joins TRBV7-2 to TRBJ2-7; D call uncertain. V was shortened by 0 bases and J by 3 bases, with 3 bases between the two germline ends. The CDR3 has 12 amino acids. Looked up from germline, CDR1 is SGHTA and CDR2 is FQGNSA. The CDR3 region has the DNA TGTGCCAGCAGCTTAGCCATCTACGAGCAGTACTTC. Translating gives CASSLAIYEQYF.

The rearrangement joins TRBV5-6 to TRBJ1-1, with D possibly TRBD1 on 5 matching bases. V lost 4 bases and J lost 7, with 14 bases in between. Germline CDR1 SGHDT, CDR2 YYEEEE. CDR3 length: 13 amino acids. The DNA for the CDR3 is TGTGCCAGCAGCCCTCCAGGGATTGGTGAAGCTTTCTTT. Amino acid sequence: CASSPPGIGEAFF.

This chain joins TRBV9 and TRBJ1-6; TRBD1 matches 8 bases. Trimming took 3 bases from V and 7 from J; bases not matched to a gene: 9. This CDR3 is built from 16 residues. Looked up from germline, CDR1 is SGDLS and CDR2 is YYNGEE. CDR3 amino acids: CASSATGAQGNSPLHF. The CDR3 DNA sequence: TGTGCCAGCAGCGCGACAGGGGCCCAGGGGAATTCACCCCTCCACTTT. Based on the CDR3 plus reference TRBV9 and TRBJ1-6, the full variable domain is DSGVTQTPKHLITATGQRVTLRCSPRSGDLSVYWYQQSLDQGLQFLIQYYNGEERAKGNILERFSAQQFPDLHSELNLSSLELGDSALYFCASSATGAQGNSPLHFGNGTRLTVT.

The CDR3, as DNA: TGCGCCAGCAGCCCTAGGGGGGGCGTGAACACTGAAGCTTTCTTT. This gives the protein CASSPRGGVNTEAFF. The chain recombines TRBV5-1 with TRBJ1-1; the D gene is possibly TRBD1 (6 bases). This CDR3 has 15 amino acids. The V and J ends lost 4 bases and 0 bases respectively, with 13 bases between them. CDR1 SGHRS and CDR2 YFSETQ come from the germline V gene.

The CDR3 reads CASSSNPDRVDYGYTF. CDR3 in DNA: TGTGCCAGCAGCTCAAATCCTGACAGGGTTGACTATGGCTACACCTTC. The chain uses TRBV6-2 or TRBV6-3 and TRBJ1-2; 7 positions match TRBD1. The CDR3 loop spans 16 amino acids. The V gene's germline CDR1 is MNHEY and CDR2 SVGEGT. The ends lost 6 bases at V and 3 bases at J; junction bases unmatched: 13.

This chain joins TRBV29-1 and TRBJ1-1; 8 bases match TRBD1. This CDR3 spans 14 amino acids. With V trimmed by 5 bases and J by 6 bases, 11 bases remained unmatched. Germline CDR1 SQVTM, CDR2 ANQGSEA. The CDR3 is CSVPRAGGAAEAFF. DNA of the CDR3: TGCAGCGTTCCCAGGGCAGGGGGCGCAGCTGAAGCTTTCTTT. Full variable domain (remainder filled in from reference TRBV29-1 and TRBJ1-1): SAVISQKPSRDICQRGTSLTIQCQVDSQVTMMFWYRQQPGQSLTLIATANQGSEATYESGFVIDKFPISRPNLTFSTLTVSNMSPEDSSIYLCSVPRAGGAAEAFFGQGTRLTVV.

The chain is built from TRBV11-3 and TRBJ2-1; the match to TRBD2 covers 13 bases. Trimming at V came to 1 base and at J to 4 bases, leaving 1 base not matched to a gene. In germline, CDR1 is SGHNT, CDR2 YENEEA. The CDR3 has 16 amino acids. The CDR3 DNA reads TGTGCCAGCAGCTTAGTACTAGCGGGGGGGTACAATGAGCAGTTCTTC. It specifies CASSLVLAGGYNEQFF.

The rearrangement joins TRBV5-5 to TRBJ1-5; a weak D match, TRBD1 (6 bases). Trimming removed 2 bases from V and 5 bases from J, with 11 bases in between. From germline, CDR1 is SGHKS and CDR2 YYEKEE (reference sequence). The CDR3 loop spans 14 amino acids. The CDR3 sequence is CASSFGTNDQPQHF. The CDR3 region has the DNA TGTGCCAGCAGCTTCGGGACAAATGATCAGCCCCAGCATTTT.

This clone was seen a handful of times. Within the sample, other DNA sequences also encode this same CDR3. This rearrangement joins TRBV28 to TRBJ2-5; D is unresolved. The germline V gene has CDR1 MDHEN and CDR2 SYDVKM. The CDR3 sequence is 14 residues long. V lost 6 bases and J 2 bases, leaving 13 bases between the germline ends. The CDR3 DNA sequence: TGTGCCAGCAGCCCGCAGGCCCTACAAGAGACCCAGTACTTC. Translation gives CASSPQALQETQYF.

CDR3: CASSIRGNEQFF. DNA of the CDR3: TGTGCCAGCAGCATCCGGGGAAATGAGCAGTTCTTC. J is TRBJ2-1 and V is TRBV7-3; perhaps TRBD2 as D (5 bases). Germline CDR1 and CDR2: SGHTA and FQGTGA. This CDR3 spans 12 amino acids. V lost 5 bases, J lost 7 bases, and 9 bases lay in between. Full variable domain (outside the CDR3, taken from reference TRBV7-3 and TRBJ2-1): GAGVSQTPSNKVTEKGKYVELRCDPISGHTALYWYRQSLGQGPEFLIYFQGTGAADDSGLPNDRFFAVRPEGSVSTLKIQRTERGDSAVYLCASSIRGNEQFFGPGTRLTVL.